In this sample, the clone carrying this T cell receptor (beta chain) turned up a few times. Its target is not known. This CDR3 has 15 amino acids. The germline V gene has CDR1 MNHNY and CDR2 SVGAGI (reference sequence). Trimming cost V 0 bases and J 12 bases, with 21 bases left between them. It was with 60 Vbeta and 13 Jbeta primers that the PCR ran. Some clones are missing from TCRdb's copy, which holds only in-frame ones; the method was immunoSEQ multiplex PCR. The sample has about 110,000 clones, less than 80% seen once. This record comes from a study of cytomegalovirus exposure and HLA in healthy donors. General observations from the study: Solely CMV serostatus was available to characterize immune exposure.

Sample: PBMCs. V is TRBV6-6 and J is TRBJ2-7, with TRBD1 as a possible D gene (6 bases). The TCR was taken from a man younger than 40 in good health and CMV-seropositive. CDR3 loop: CASSYSGAGDTTLYF. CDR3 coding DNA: TGTGCCAGCAGTTACTCAGGCGCTGGGGACACAACGTTGTACTTC.